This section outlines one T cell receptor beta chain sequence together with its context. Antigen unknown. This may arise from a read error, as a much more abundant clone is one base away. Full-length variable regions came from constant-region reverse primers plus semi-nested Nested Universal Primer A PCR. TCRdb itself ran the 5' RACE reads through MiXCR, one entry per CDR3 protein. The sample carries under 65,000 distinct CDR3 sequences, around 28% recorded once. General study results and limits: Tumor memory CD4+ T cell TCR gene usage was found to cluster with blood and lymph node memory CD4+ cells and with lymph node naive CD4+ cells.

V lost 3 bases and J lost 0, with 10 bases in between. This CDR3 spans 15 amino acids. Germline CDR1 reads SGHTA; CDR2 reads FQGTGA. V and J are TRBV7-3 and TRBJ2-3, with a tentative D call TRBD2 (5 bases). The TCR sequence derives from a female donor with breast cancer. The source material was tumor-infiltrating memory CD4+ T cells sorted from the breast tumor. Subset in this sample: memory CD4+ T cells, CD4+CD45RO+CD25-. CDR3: CASSFGEGSTDTQYF. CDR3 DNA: TGTGCCAGCAGCTTTGGAGAGGGTAGCACAGATACGCAGTATTTT.